A single count supports the clone carrying this T cell receptor (beta chain). Its matching antigen is unknown. Clones were sequenced by immunoSEQ multiplex PCR, and TCRdb holds only the in-frame ones, with some missing. There are 110,000 to 150,000 clones in the sample; roughly three quarters occur only once, and 5% to 5.5% lies in the top ten. The V gene lost 8 bases and the J gene lost 5 bases, with 18 bases spanning the gap. The CDR3 totals 15 residues. Germline V gene lookup returns CDR1 MNHNS and CDR2 SASEGT. These data come from a study of cytotoxic CD8 clonotypes in ibrutinib-treated CLL. Study-wide context: After median around 5.5 years, around 14 stayed in remission, approximately 12 progressed; responses some 25 partial, 2 complete. It was after a median about 12 months of treatment, range 6 to 36, that response samples were taken. Overall study findings and caveats: Clonality (at baseline) was higher than in age-matched healthy donors and tracked circulating CD8+ T-cell counts. Public clonotypes occurred uncommonly; on treatment, they contracted or remained stable.

V is TRBV6-1 and J is TRBJ2-2, with D perhaps matching TRBD2 (7 bases). The sequence came from a human donor with chronic lymphocytic leukemia. The specimen was PBMCs, collected after 24 months of ibrutinib treatment. CDR3 residues: CASPAGGRETGELFF. The CDR3 nucleotides read TGTGCCAGCCCCGCCGGGGGGCGGGAGACCGGGGAGCTGTTTTTT.